These 3 T cell receptor beta chains were all obtained from the same sample, sequenced in a study of cytomegalovirus exposure and HLA in healthy donors. The PCR was carried out with 60 Vbeta primers and 13 Jbeta primers. The repertoire was sequenced with immunoSEQ multiplex PCR; TCRdb's copy has only in-frame clones and lacks some. This table has roughly 250,000 clones, under 90% appearing once. Sequenced material: PBMCs. Receptors originate from a girl between 2 and 10 years old in good health and CMV-seronegative.

The gene calls are TRBV7-3 and TRBJ2-1; 8 bases are a match to TRBD2. The CDR3 extends over 15 amino acids. Germline CDR1 and CDR2: SGHTA and FQGTGA. Germline trimming cut 4 bases from V and 2 bases from J; bases unmatched to any gene: 4. CDR3 nucleotides: TGTGCCAGCAGCTCCTTAGCGGGGACCTACAATGAGCAGTTCTTC. Translating it yields CASSSLAGTYNEQFF.

The chain recombines TRBV30 with TRBJ2-7, with 8 bases aligning to TRBD1. There are 16 residues in the CDR3. The ends lost 0 bases at V and 8 bases at J; junction bases unmatched: 15. Germline loops: CDR1 GTSNPN, CDR2 SVGIG (reference sequence). DNA for the CDR3: TGTGCCTGGAGTGTACCCAGGGGGCTCACGGGCCCTCAGCAGTACTTC. This codes for CAWSVPRGLTGPQQYF.

The chain combines TRBV13 with TRBJ2-2; 13 nucleotides align to TRBD2. Germline CDR1 reads PRHDT; CDR2 reads FYEKMQ (reference sequence). V was clipped by 6 bases and J by 2 bases; unmatched bases: 3. CDR3 length equals 16 residues. In DNA, the CDR3 is TGTGCCAGCAGGTCGGGACTAGCGGGAAACACCGGGGAGCTGTTTTTT. Its protein is CASRSGLAGNTGELFF.